This paragraph covers one T cell receptor (beta chain) sequence. The data were taken from a study of blood T cell repertoires in COVID-19. Categorization into cohorts depended on clinical history that participants reported. TCRdb keeps only in-frame clones here, not all; method: immunoSEQ multiplex PCR. The sample lists about 310,000 clones, around 91% occurring once. The CDR3 has 15 amino acids. Germline lookup yields CDR1 SGHAT and CDR2 FQNNGV. The V segment lost 3 bases and the J segment 9 bases; nucleotides outside the gene matches: 7. The sequence was collected from a woman in her 40s who had recovered from COVID-19. The sequencing sample was made of PBMCs or T cells enriched from blood (not recorded which). This rearrangement joins TRBV11-2 to TRBJ2-1; 11 bases are shared with TRBD2. Here the CDR3 reads CASSFSFLAGGEQFF. The CDR3, as DNA: TGTGCCAGCAGCTTTTCATTTCTAGCGGGGGGTGAGCAGTTCTTC.